The present TCR beta chain was sequenced within a study of T cell repertoires in cytomegalovirus infection. Study-wide context: TCR beta signatures that were public indicated CMV infection and matching HLA type.

TCRdb passed the reads through MiXCR, listing each CDR3 protein once. The repertoire holds about 160,000 distinct CDR3 sequences, with less than 25% as singletons. This clonotype has just a few counts. The target antigen is unknown. V shed 4 bases and J 3 bases; nucleotides not matched to a gene: 7. CDR3 length: 16 amino acids. The V gene's germline CDR1 is SGHVS and CDR2 FQNEAQ. V and J are TRBV7-8 and TRBJ1-1, with TRBD1 matching over 11 bases. Sequenced here: CD8+ T cells from cultured PBMCs, sampled from culture after CMV antigen stimulation. The source is a human donor in good health (CMV status not recorded). Some clones in this sample may be carry-over from other donors' samples. CDR3 amino acids: CASSSTRDRGYTEAFF. In nucleotides, the CDR3 is TGTGCCAGCAGCTCGACCCGGGACAGGGGGTACACTGAAGCTTTCTTT. The full variable domain, completed using reference TRBV7-8 and TRBJ1-1, is GAGVSQSPRYKVAKRGQDVALRCDPISGHVSLFWYQQALGQGPEFLTYFQNEAQLDKSGLPSDRFFAERPEGSVSTLKIQRTQQEDSAVYLCASSSTRDRGYTEAFFGQGTRLTVV.